This T cell receptor beta chain was found in a study of shared T cell receptors in the human thymus. The count of this clone is one. Trimming took 4 bases from V and 4 from J; bases not matched to a gene: 8. The germline V gene has CDR1 ENHRY and CDR2 SYGVKD. This CDR3 is built from 16 residues. Data came from immunoSEQ multiplex PCR; TCRdb stores just in-frame clones and leaves some out. The table has more than 550,000 clones, 80% to 90% seen once. These data also formed part of another study, on human thymus T cells. Per that paper: The donor group consisted of healthy Finnish infants who were having corrective surgery for congenital heart defects. Resections from corrective heart surgery provided thymus tissue. The authors found apparently biased V and J gene usage in thymic and blood repertoires. Among unrelated individuals, related research reported thymic repertoires that overlapped highly.

Sequencing was carried out using thymocytes. This clonotype originated in a girl under three years old with a congenital heart defect. This sequence joins TRBV10-3 and TRBJ2-2; TRBD1 matches 8 bases. In DNA form, the CDR3 reads TGTGCCATCAGTGTTCCGGGACAGGACCGCACCGGGGAGCTGTTTTTT. It specifies CAISVPGQDRTGELFF.